A selection of T cell receptor beta chains follows, all from one sample in a study of CD8 T cells in ankylosing spondylitis. TCRdb fed the 5' RACE reads into MiXCR, producing one record per CDR3 protein. The repertoire consists of 400,000 to 450,000 distinct CDR3 sequences, with 15% to 20% occurring once and the leading ten covering about 0.94%. Sample: blood, either unsorted or a sorted T cell fraction (not recorded which). These receptors originate from a male donor with ankylosing spondylitis. Both conserved end residues are part of each CDR3. Each record gives: clone size, V gene, D gene, J gene, CDR3 protein, CDR3 DNA. The D gene is left open where the match is weak. Only some rows state a clone size, as once, few, many or a class for expanded clones.

clone_size: -; v_call: TRBV7-3; d_call: TRBD2; j_call: TRBJ2-2; cdr3_aa: CASSTSGTDTGELFF; cdr3_nt: TGTGCCAGCAGCACTAGCGGGACCGACACCGGGGAGCTGTTTTTT
clone_size: -; v_call: TRBV5-1; d_call: -; j_call: TRBJ2-3; cdr3_aa: CASSLGLTSTDTQYF; cdr3_nt: TGCGCCAGCTCACTAGGGCTCACTAGCACAGATACGCAGTATTTT
clone_size: few; v_call: TRBV20-1; d_call: -; j_call: TRBJ1-5; cdr3_aa: CSASGLYQPQHF; cdr3_nt: TGCAGTGCTAGCGGGCTTTATCAGCCCCAGCATTTT
clone_size: few; v_call: TRBV5-5; d_call: TRBD1; j_call: TRBJ2-2; cdr3_aa: CASSLTAGGDLRELFF; cdr3_nt: TGTGCCAGCAGCTTGACGGCAGGGGGCGATTTAAGGGAGCTGTTTTTT
clone_size: -; v_call: TRBV12-5; d_call: -; j_call: TRBJ2-2; cdr3_aa: CASGRGWVNTGELFF; cdr3_nt: TGTGCTAGTGGTCGCGGGTGGGTCAACACCGGGGAGCTGTTTTTT
clone_size: -; v_call: TRBV4-1; d_call: TRBD2; j_call: TRBJ2-5; cdr3_aa: CASSQDFAGGLETQYF; cdr3_nt: TGCGCCAGCAGCCAAGACTTTGCGGGGGGGCTAGAGACCCAGTACTTC
clone_size: -; v_call: TRBV27; d_call: TRBD1; j_call: TRBJ1-6; cdr3_aa: CASSPGTVNSPLHF; cdr3_nt: TGTGCCAGCAGTCCTGGGACAGTAAATTCACCCCTCCACTTT
clone_size: -; v_call: TRBV6-1; d_call: TRBD2; j_call: TRBJ2-6; cdr3_aa: CASSPGLAGTGANVLTF; cdr3_nt: TGTGCCAGCAGTCCGGGACTAGCGGGGACTGGGGCCAACGTCCTGACTTTC
clone_size: -; v_call: TRBV19; d_call: TRBD1; j_call: TRBJ2-5; cdr3_aa: CASSGQGMETQYF; cdr3_nt: TGTGCCAGTAGTGGACAGGGGATGGAGACCCAGTACTTC
clone_size: few; v_call: TRBV5-1; d_call: -; j_call: TRBJ2-7; cdr3_aa: CASSLRGLEGGYEQYF; cdr3_nt: TGCGCCAGCAGCTTGCGGGGGCTCGAAGGCGGCTACGAGCAGTACTTC
clone_size: few; v_call: TRBV28; d_call: -; j_call: TRBJ2-1; cdr3_aa: CASIPSGNYNEQFF; cdr3_nt: TGTGCCAGCATCCCCAGCGGAAATTACAATGAGCAGTTCTTC
clone_size: -; v_call: TRBV7-9; d_call: -; j_call: TRBJ1-1; cdr3_aa: CASSLDRPMNTEAFF; cdr3_nt: TGTGCCAGCAGCTTAGACAGGCCAATGAACACTGAAGCTTTCTTT
clone_size: many; v_call: TRBV29-1; d_call: TRBD2; j_call: TRBJ2-1; cdr3_aa: CSVVGGRDSYNEQFF; cdr3_nt: TGCAGCGTTGTAGGCGGGAGAGACTCCTACAATGAGCAGTTCTTC
clone_size: -; v_call: TRBV19; d_call: -; j_call: TRBJ1-2; cdr3_aa: CASSIRQFGYGYTF; cdr3_nt: TGTGCCAGTAGTATCCGACAGTTCGGTTATGGCTACACCTTC
clone_size: -; v_call: TRBV7-9; d_call: TRBD1; j_call: TRBJ1-6; cdr3_aa: CASSFGDSSSPLHF; cdr3_nt: TGTGCCAGCAGCTTTGGGGACAGTAGTTCACCCCTCCACTTT
clone_size: few; v_call: TRBV18; d_call: -; j_call: TRBJ2-2; cdr3_aa: CASSLLPGDGTGELFF; cdr3_nt: TGTGCCAGCTCACTCTTGCCGGGGGATGGCACCGGGGAGCTGTTTTTT
clone_size: few; v_call: TRBV4-3; d_call: TRBD2; j_call: TRBJ2-5; cdr3_aa: CASSQGSSGSMETQYF; cdr3_nt: TGCGCCAGCAGCCAAGGAAGTAGCGGGAGTATGGAGACCCAGTACTTC
clone_size: many; v_call: TRBV7-9; d_call: -; j_call: TRBJ2-7; cdr3_aa: CASSLRTDPSYEQYF; cdr3_nt: TGTGCCAGCAGCCTAAGGACGGACCCATCCTACGAGCAGTACTTC
clone_size: -; v_call: TRBV11-2; d_call: -; j_call: TRBJ2-3; cdr3_aa: CASSLGLQDTQYF; cdr3_nt: TGTGCCAGCAGCTTAGGTCTTCAAGATACGCAGTATTTT
clone_size: -; v_call: TRBV7-9; d_call: -; j_call: TRBJ1-5; cdr3_aa: CASSLGISNQPQHF; cdr3_nt: TGTGCCAGCAGCTTGGGAATTAGCAATCAGCCCCAGCATTTT
clone_size: few; v_call: TRBV4-1; d_call: -; j_call: TRBJ2-1; cdr3_aa: CASSQVEGASSYNEQFF; cdr3_nt: TGCGCCAGCAGCCAAGTGGAGGGGGCAAGCTCCTACAATGAGCAGTTCTTC
clone_size: few; v_call: TRBV20-1; d_call: TRBD2; j_call: TRBJ2-5; cdr3_aa: CSASSLRGEEETQYF; cdr3_nt: TGCAGTGCTAGTTCTCTGCGGGGGGAAGAAGAGACCCAGTACTTC
clone_size: -; v_call: TRBV20-1; d_call: -; j_call: TRBJ2-3; cdr3_aa: CSASADTQYF; cdr3_nt: TGCAGTGCTAGTGCAGATACGCAGTATTTT
clone_size: few; v_call: TRBV6-2/TRBV6-3; d_call: TRBD2; j_call: TRBJ2-1; cdr3_aa: CASSYLAGNEQFF; cdr3_nt: TGTGCCAGCAGTTATTTAGCGGGCAATGAGCAGTTCTTC
clone_size: few; v_call: TRBV3-1; d_call: TRBD1; j_call: TRBJ1-2; cdr3_aa: CASSQDPWAGGYGYTF; cdr3_nt: TGTGCCAGCAGCCAAGATCCTTGGGCAGGGGGCTATGGCTACACCTTC
clone_size: many; v_call: TRBV6-2/TRBV6-3; d_call: -; j_call: TRBJ1-1; cdr3_aa: CASSRTNTEAFF; cdr3_nt: TGTGCCAGCAGCAGGACGAACACTGAAGCTTTCTTT
clone_size: few; v_call: TRBV5-1; d_call: -; j_call: TRBJ2-2; cdr3_aa: CASSLALLVGAWDTGELFF; cdr3_nt: TGCGCCAGCAGCTTGGCCCTCCTGGTGGGGGCCTGGGACACCGGGGAGCTGTTTTTT
clone_size: -; v_call: TRBV2; d_call: -; j_call: TRBJ1-5; cdr3_aa: CASSAMRDNQPQHF; cdr3_nt: TGTGCCAGCAGTGCAATGAGGGACAATCAGCCCCAGCATTTT
clone_size: -; v_call: TRBV6-6; d_call: -; j_call: TRBJ1-4; cdr3_aa: CASSPASNEKLFF; cdr3_nt: TGTGCCAGCAGCCCAGCGAGCAATGAAAAACTGTTTTTT
clone_size: few; v_call: TRBV12-3/TRBV12-4; d_call: -; j_call: TRBJ1-4; cdr3_aa: CASSPRRGTNEKLFF; cdr3_nt: TGTGCCAGCAGCCCGCGGCGGGGTACTAATGAAAAACTGTTTTTT
clone_size: few; v_call: TRBV20-1; d_call: -; j_call: TRBJ1-2; cdr3_aa: CSARDNTGMRGYTF; cdr3_nt: TGCAGTGCTAGAGATAACACAGGAATGCGAGGCTACACCTTC
clone_size: -; v_call: TRBV30; d_call: TRBD1; j_call: TRBJ1-5; cdr3_aa: CAWSGRGLGNQPQHF; cdr3_nt: TGTGCCTGGAGTGGCAGGGGGCTCGGCAATCAGCCCCAGCATTTT
clone_size: many; v_call: TRBV28; d_call: -; j_call: TRBJ2-1; cdr3_aa: CASSGRTIRNEQFF; cdr3_nt: TGTGCCAGCAGTGGACGGACTATCCGGAATGAGCAGTTCTTC
clone_size: few; v_call: TRBV28; d_call: -; j_call: TRBJ1-2; cdr3_aa: CASTWGGHGYTF; cdr3_nt: TGTGCCAGCACCTGGGGGGGGCATGGCTACACCTTC
clone_size: -; v_call: TRBV6-1; d_call: -; j_call: TRBJ2-5; cdr3_aa: CASSEAEDQTQYF; cdr3_nt: TGTGCCAGCAGTGAAGCGGAAGACCAGACCCAGTACTTC
clone_size: many; v_call: TRBV27; d_call: -; j_call: TRBJ1-1; cdr3_aa: CASSSLQGQRLAFF; cdr3_nt: TGTGCCAGCAGTTCCCTCCAGGGCCAGCGGCTGGCTTTCTTT
clone_size: -; v_call: TRBV5-5; d_call: -; j_call: TRBJ2-5; cdr3_aa: CASSPALAQETQYF; cdr3_nt: TGTGCCAGCAGTCCAGCCTTGGCCCAAGAGACCCAGTACTTC
clone_size: few; v_call: TRBV4-1; d_call: -; j_call: TRBJ2-7; cdr3_aa: CASSQAGGADEQYF; cdr3_nt: TGCGCCAGCAGCCAAGCCGGGGGCGCGGACGAGCAGTACTTC
clone_size: few; v_call: TRBV20-1; d_call: -; j_call: TRBJ2-1; cdr3_aa: CSARVRASLGDEQFF; cdr3_nt: TGCAGTGCTAGAGTAAGGGCTTCCCTCGGGGATGAGCAGTTCTTC
clone_size: few; v_call: TRBV2; d_call: -; j_call: TRBJ1-6; cdr3_aa: CASSESDYNSPLHF; cdr3_nt: TGTGCCAGCAGTGAGTCAGACTATAATTCACCCCTCCACTTT
clone_size: many; v_call: TRBV12-3/TRBV12-4; d_call: -; j_call: TRBJ1-5; cdr3_aa: CASSLNRRGNQPQHF; cdr3_nt: TGTGCCAGCAGTTTAAATAGGCGGGGCAATCAGCCCCAGCATTTT
clone_size: -; v_call: TRBV7-3; d_call: TRBD1; j_call: TRBJ2-1; cdr3_aa: CASSLRTGVGYNEQFF; cdr3_nt: TGTGCCAGCAGTTTAAGAACAGGGGTAGGGTACAATGAGCAGTTCTTC
clone_size: -; v_call: TRBV5-1; d_call: -; j_call: TRBJ2-2; cdr3_aa: CASSLDTMNTGELFF; cdr3_nt: TGCGCCAGCAGCTTGGACACTATGAACACCGGGGAGCTGTTTTTT
clone_size: -; v_call: TRBV27; d_call: TRBD1; j_call: TRBJ2-7; cdr3_aa: CASSLSTGVSYEQYF; cdr3_nt: TGTGCCAGCAGTTTATCAACAGGGGTAAGCTACGAGCAGTACTTC
clone_size: -; v_call: TRBV12-3/TRBV12-4; d_call: TRBD1; j_call: TRBJ1-6; cdr3_aa: CASRAGTAPRPLHF; cdr3_nt: TGTGCCAGCAGGGCCGGGACAGCCCCAAGGCCCCTCCACTTT
clone_size: -; v_call: TRBV20-1; d_call: -; j_call: TRBJ2-5; cdr3_aa: CSARGQYQETQYF; cdr3_nt: TGCAGTGCTAGAGGACAATACCAAGAGACCCAGTACTTC
clone_size: -; v_call: TRBV20-1; d_call: -; j_call: TRBJ2-7; cdr3_aa: CSARVPGQGGEQYF; cdr3_nt: TGCAGTGCTAGAGTCCCCGGCCAGGGGGGTGAGCAGTACTTC
clone_size: few; v_call: TRBV30; d_call: TRBD1; j_call: TRBJ1-2; cdr3_aa: CAWRGQGINYGYTF; cdr3_nt: TGTGCCTGGAGAGGACAGGGCATAAACTATGGCTACACCTTC